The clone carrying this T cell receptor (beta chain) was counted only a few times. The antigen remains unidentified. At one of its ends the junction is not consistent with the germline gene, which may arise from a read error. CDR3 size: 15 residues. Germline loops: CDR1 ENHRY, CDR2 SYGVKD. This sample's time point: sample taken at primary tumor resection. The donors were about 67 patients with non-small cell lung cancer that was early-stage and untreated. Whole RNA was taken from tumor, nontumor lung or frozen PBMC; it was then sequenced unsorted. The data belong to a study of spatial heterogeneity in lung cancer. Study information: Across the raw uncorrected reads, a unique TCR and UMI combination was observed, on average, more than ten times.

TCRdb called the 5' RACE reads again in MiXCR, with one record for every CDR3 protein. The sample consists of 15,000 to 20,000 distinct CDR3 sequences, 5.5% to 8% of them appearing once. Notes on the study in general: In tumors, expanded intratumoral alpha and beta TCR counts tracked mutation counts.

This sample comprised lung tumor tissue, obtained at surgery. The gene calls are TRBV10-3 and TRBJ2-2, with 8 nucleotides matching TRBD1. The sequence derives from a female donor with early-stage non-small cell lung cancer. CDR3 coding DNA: TGTGCCATCAGTAGGGGACAGGCGAACACCGGGGAGCTGTTGTTT. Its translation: CAISRGQANTGELLF.